A selection of T cell receptor beta chains follows, all from one sample in a study of cytomegalovirus exposure and HLA in healthy donors. Measured with immunoSEQ multiplex PCR; TCRdb has only the in-frame clones, and not every one. The table includes roughly 180,000 clones, about 89% detected once. Sample: PBMCs. The origin of the receptors is a man aged 30-40 years in good health and CMV-seropositive. Each CDR3 is given with its conserved first and last residue. D genes are given only for firm matches. A clone size is listed for some rows: how often the clone was seen (once, few, many), or a class if it is expanded.

TRBV28	TRBJ2-7	-	11	-	TGTGCCAGCACCCGAGCCTACGAGCAGTACTTC	CASTRAYEQYF
TRBV4-1	TRBJ2-5	-	18	-	TGCGCCAGCAGCCAATCCTGGAAGATCCGTCGGGTCGCCGAGACCCAGTACTTC	CASSQSWKIRRVAETQYF
TRBV5-6	TRBJ2-7	-	15	TRBD1	TGTGCCAGCAGCTCCCGCAGGGGGCTGTCCTACGAGCAGTACTTC	CASSSRRGLSYEQYF
TRBV6-6	TRBJ2-7	few	12	-	TGTGCCAGCAGGACAGGTGCCTACGAGCAGTACTTC	CASRTGAYEQYF
TRBV20-1	TRBJ1-5	few	11	-	TGCAGTGCGACACAGGATCAGCCCCAGCATTTT	CSATQDQPQHF
TRBV9	TRBJ1-5	-	14	-	TGTGCCAGCAGCTGGGGGGATAGCAATCAGCCCCAGCATTTT	CASSWGDSNQPQHF
TRBV30	TRBJ1-6	-	14	-	TGTGCCTGGAGTGTACTAGGTATCGGTTCACCCCTCCACTTT	CAWSVLGIGSPLHF
TRBV4-1	TRBJ1-1	-	14	-	TGCGCCAGCAGCCAAGATGCTGGGCTTGATGAAGCTTTCTTT	CASSQDAGLDEAFF
TRBV12-2	TRBJ2-5	-	16	-	TGTGCAAGTCGTGGGGACGGACTAGCGGGATTGGAGACCCAGTACTTC	CASRGDGLAGLETQYF
TRBV5-1	TRBJ1-1	-	14	-	TGCGCCAGCAGCTTGGTAGGACTGAACGGTGAAGCTTTCTTT	CASSLVGLNGEAFF
TRBV29-1	TRBJ2-5	-	14	-	TGCAGCGTTGTGGCGGTTGGAGTACGCGAGACCCAGTACTTC	CSVVAVGVRETQYF
TRBV4-1	TRBJ2-3	-	17	TRBD2	TGCGCCAGCAGCCAAGAGGGCGCGGGGGGGGACACAGATACGCAGTATTTT	CASSQEGAGGDTDTQYF
TRBV6-5	TRBJ1-2	-	12	TRBD1	TGTGCCAGCAGGGACAGGGCCTATGGCTACACCTTC	CASRDRAYGYTF
TRBV6-5	TRBJ1-3	-	15	-	TGTGCCAGCAGCCAACAGGCTTACTCTGGAAACACCATATATTTT	CASSQQAYSGNTIYF
TRBV4-1	TRBJ2-7	-	15	TRBD1	TGCGCCAGCAGCCTTCGGGACAGGGGCATCTACGAGCAGTACTTC	CASSLRDRGIYEQYF
TRBV5-6	TRBJ2-3	-	14	-	TGTGCCAGCAGCTTACTCACCCCCACAGATACGCAGTATTTT	CASSLLTPTDTQYF
TRBV9	TRBJ1-1	-	15	-	TGTGCCAGCAGCCCCTGGACGGTTCAGGTGACTGAAGCTTTCTTT	CASSPWTVQVTEAFF
TRBV5-6	TRBJ2-7	-	14	TRBD1	TGTGCCAGCAGCGAAATGGGACAGCTTTACGAGCAGTACTTC	CASSEMGQLYEQYF
TRBV5-1	TRBJ2-1	-	14	TRBD2	TGCGCCAGCAGCTTAACTAGCGGGAGTAAGGAGCAGTTCTTC	CASSLTSGSKEQFF
TRBV5-6	TRBJ1-1	-	14	-	TGTGCCAGCAGCTTGGTCTCAGAAAACACTGAAGCTTTCTTT	CASSLVSENTEAFF
TRBV29-1	TRBJ2-2	-	15	-	TGCAGCGTTGTAATTCACAGGGTCAGCACCGGGGAGCTGTTTTTT	CSVVIHRVSTGELFF
TRBV5-1	TRBJ2-7	-	14	TRBD1	TGCGCCAGCAGCGTCCGGGACAGATTTTACGAGCAGTACTTC	CASSVRDRFYEQYF